The subject of this entry is one TCR beta chain. Its specificity is unknown. Time point described: persistent/refractory GD, antithyroid drugs over 5 years with positive TRAb. RNA from PBMCs was the source of the TCR library. In each case, Graves' disease was diagnosed per American Thyroid Association guidelines. CDR1 SNHLY and CDR2 FYNNEI come from the germline V gene. The CDR3 is 14 residues long. V gave up 4 bases and J gave up 2 bases, with 9 bases separating them. The entry originates in a study of regulatory T cells in long-lasting Graves disease. Whole-study results and caveats: Less diverse TCR repertoires were seen in persistent Graves' patients than in newly diagnosed ones. Gene preferences differed: TRBV28, TRBJ1-2, TRBJ2-5 in persistent cases.

Through Arm-PCR of CDR3 regions and iRepertoire HTBI primers, TCR beta libraries were built. In the authors' workflow: Overall, samples carried approximately 60 TRBV and around 13 TRBJ segments. One entry per CDR3 protein, called by TCRdb with MiXCR from the multiplex PCR reads. These V and J calls rely on TCRdb rather than the paper's analysis. The sample has about 660,000 distinct CDR3 sequences, about 30% seen once; the top ten hold roughly 40%. The clonotype comes from a female donor with Graves disease. The material was peripheral blood mononuclear cells (PBMCs), obtained when the disease was refractory, from a patient treated with antithyroid drugs. The chain couples TRBV2 to TRBJ2-1; TRBD1 is a possible D gene (6 bases). The CDR3: CASSGWTAYNEQFF. The CDR3 DNA reads as TGTGCCAGCAGTGGTTGGACAGCCTACAATGAGCAGTTCTTC.